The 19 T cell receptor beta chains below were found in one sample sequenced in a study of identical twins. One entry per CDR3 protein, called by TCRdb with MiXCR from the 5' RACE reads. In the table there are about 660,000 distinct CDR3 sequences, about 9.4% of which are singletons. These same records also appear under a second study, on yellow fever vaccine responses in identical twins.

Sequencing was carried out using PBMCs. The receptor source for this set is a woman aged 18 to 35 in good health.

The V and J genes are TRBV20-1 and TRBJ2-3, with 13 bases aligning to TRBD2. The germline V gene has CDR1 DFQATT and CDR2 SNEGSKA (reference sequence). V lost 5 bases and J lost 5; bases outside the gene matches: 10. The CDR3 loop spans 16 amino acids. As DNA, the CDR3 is TGCAGTGCTGGACGGACTAGCGGGAGAAGGAAAGATACGCAGTATTTT. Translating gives CSAGRTSGRRKDTQYF.

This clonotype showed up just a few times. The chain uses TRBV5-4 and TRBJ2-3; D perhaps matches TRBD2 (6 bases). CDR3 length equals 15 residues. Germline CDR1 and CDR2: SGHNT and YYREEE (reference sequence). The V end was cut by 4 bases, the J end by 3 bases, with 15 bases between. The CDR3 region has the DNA TGTGCCAGCAGCCGCCCGGGAGCTGGGACAGATACGCAGTATTTT. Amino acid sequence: CASSRPGAGTDTQYF.

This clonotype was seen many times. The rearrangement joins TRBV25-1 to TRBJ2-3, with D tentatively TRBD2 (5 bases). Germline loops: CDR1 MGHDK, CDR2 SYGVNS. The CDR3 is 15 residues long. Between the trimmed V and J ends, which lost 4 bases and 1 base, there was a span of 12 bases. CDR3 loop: CASSVGSRGTDTQYF. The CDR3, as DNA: TGTGCCAGCAGTGTGGGTTCGAGGGGCACAGATACGCAGTATTTT.

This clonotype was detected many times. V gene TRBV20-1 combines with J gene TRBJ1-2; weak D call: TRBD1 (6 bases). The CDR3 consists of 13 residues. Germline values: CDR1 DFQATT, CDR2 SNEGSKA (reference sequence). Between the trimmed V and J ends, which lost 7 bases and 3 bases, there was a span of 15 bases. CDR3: CSGVGGAHYGYTF. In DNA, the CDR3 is TGCAGTGGAGTGGGGGGCGCTCACTATGGCTACACCTTC.

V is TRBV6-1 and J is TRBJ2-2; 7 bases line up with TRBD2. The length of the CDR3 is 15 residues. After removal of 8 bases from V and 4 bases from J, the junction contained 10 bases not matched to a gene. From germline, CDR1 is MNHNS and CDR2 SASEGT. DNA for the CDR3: TGTGCCAGCGGGTTCCGGGAGGATCTCACCGGGGAGCTGTTTTTT. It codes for CASGFREDLTGELFF.

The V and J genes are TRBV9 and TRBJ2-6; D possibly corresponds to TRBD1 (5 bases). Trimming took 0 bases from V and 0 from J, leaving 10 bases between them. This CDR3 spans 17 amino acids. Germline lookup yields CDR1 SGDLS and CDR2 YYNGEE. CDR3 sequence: CASSVGTLSSGANVLTF. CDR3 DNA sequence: TGTGCCAGCAGCGTAGGGACACTCTCCTCTGGGGCCAACGTCCTGACTTTC.

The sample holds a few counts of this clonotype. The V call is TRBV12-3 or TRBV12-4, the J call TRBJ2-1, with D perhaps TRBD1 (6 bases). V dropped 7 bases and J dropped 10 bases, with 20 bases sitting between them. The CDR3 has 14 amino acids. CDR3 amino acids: CASKIHDRPLEQFF. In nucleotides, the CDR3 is TGTGCCAGCAAAATTCACGACAGGCCTTTGGAGCAGTTCTTC.

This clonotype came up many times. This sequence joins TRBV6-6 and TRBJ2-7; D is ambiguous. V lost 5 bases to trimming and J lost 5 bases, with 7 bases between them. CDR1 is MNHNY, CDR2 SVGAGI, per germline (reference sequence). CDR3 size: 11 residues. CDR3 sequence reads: CASSVKDEQYF. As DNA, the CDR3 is TGTGCCAGCAGTGTGAAGGACGAGCAGTACTTC.

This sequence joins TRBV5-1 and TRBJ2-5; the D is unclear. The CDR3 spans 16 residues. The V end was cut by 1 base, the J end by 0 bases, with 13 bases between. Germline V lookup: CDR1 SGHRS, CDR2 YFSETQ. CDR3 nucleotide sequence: TGCGCCAGCAGCTTGAGGTTGGGCCGGGACCAAGAGACCCAGTACTTC. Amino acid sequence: CASSLRLGRDQETQYF.

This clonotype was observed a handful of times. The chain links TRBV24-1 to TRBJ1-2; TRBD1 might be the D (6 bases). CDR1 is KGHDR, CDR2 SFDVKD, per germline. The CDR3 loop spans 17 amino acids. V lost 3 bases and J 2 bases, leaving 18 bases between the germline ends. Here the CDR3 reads CATSDPYGSGDNYGYTF. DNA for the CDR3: TGTGCCACCAGTGATCCCTACGGTTCAGGGGACAACTATGGCTACACCTTC.

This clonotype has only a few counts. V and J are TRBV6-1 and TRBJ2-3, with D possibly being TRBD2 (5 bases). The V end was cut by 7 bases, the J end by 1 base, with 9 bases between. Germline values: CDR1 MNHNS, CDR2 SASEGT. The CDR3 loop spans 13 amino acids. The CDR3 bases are TGTGCCAGCAAGGGTAGCGGCACAGATACGCAGTATTTT. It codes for CASKGSGTDTQYF.

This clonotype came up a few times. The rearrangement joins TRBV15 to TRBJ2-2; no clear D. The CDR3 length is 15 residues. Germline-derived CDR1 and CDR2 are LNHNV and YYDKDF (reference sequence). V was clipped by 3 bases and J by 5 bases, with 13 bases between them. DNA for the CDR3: TGTGCCACCAGCAGTTCGCACCCGCGGACCGGGGAGCTGTTTTTT. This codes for CATSSSHPRTGELFF. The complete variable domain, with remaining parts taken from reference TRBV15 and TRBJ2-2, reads DAMVIQNPRYQVTQFGKPVTLSCSQTLNHNVMYWYQQKSSQAPKLLFHYYDKDFNNEADTPDNFQSRRPNTSFCFLDIRSPGLGDTAMYLCATSSSHPRTGELFFGEGSRLTVL.

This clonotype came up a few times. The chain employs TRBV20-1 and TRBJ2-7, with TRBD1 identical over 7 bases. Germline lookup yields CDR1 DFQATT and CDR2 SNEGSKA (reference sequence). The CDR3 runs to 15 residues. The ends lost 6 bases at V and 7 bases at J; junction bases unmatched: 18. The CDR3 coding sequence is TGCAGTGCCGACTCTCCGGGACAGACCCTCGGAGAGCAGTACTTC. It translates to CSADSPGQTLGEQYF.

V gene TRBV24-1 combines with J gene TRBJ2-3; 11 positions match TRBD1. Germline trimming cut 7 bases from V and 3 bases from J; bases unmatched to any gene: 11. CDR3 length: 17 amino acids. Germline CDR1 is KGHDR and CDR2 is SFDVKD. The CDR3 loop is CATSEVRTGGMTDTQYF. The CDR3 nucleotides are TGTGCCACCAGCGAGGTTCGGACAGGGGGCATGACAGATACGCAGTATTTT.

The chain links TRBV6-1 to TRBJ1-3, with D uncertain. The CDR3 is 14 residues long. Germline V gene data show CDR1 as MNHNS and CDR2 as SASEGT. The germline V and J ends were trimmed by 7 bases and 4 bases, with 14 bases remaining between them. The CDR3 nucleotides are TGTGCCAGCACCGAGGCGAGAGGAGGAAACACCATATATTTT. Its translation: CASTEARGGNTIYF.

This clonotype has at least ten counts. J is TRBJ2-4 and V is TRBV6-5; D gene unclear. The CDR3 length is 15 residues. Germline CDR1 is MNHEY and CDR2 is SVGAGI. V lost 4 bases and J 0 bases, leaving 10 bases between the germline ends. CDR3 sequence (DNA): TGTGCCAGCAGTTCTGGCCAACTAGCCAAAAACATTCAGTACTTC. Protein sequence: CASSSGQLAKNIQYF.

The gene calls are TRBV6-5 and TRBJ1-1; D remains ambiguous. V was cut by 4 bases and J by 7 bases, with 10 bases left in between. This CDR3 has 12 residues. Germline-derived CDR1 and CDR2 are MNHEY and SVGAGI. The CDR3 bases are TGTGCCAGCAGTTCACAGACCCATGAAGCTTTCTTT. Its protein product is CASSSQTHEAFF.

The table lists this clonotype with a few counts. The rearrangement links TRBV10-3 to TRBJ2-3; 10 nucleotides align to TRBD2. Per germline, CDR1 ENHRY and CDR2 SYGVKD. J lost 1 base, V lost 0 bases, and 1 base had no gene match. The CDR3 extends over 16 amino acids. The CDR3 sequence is CAISESAGGGTDTQYF. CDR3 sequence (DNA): TGTGCCATCAGTGAGTCAGCGGGAGGGGGCACAGATACGCAGTATTTT.

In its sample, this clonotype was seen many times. The CDR3 loop is CASSQDGLRSYNSPLHF. DNA of the CDR3: TGTGCCAGCAGCCAAGATGGATTACGGTCCTATAATTCACCCCTCCACTTT. The chain has TRBV3-1 and TRBJ1-6, with no clear D. Germline V gene data show CDR1 as LGHDT and CDR2 as YNNKEL (reference sequence). V was cut by 0 bases and J by 1 base, with 10 bases left in between. This CDR3 region has 17 residues.